These 10 T cell receptor beta chains share one sample of origin, sequenced in a study of technical replicates of blood from several donors. Repertoires were generated with immunoSEQ multiplex PCR, while TCRdb's copy carries only in-frame clones and drops some. The sample consists of 70,000 to 95,000 clones, approximately 97% of them appearing once. The sequenced sample was T cells isolated from PBMCs. The source of these receptors is a human donor in good health.

The gene calls are TRBV19 and TRBJ1-1; D not certain. CDR3 length equals 13 residues. Germline values: CDR1 LNHDA, CDR2 SQIVND (reference sequence). The V end was cut by 5 bases, the J end by 1 base, with 8 bases between. CDR3 in DNA: TGTGCCAGTAGTGAACAAACGAACACTGAAGCTTTCTTT. Encoded protein: CASSEQTNTEAFF.

This chain uses TRBV19 with TRBJ2-7; 9 bases are a match to TRBD1. Germline CDR1 and CDR2: LNHDA and SQIVND (reference sequence). V was clipped by 1 base and J by 6 bases; unmatched bases: 16. The CDR3 spans 18 residues. CDR3 residues: CASSIGLLGTGKGSEQYF. The DNA of the CDR3 is TGTGCCAGTAGTATAGGTCTTTTAGGGACAGGGAAGGGGAGCGAGCAGTACTTC.

This clone came up once. This chain joins TRBV5-1 and TRBJ1-2, with 7 bases identical to TRBD1. Germline CDR1 and CDR2: SGHRS and YFSETQ. CDR3 length: 16 residues. The V gene end was trimmed by 0 bases and the J gene end by 7 bases; junction bases not matched to a gene: 12. The CDR3 sequence: CASSLAGGTTFTGYTF. For the CDR3, the DNA is TGCGCCAGCAGCTTGGCAGGGGGGACAACGTTCACTGGCTACACCTTC.

The chain uses TRBV27 and TRBJ2-7; tentative D call: TRBD2 (6 bases). V lost 6 bases to trimming and J lost 4 bases, with 25 bases between them. The CDR3 length is 17 residues. Germline CDR1 reads MNHEY; CDR2 reads SMNVEV (reference sequence). CDR3 DNA sequence: TGTGCCAGCAGACCCATTGGAGGGAGGACGAGGGATTACGAGCAGTACTTC. Residues: CASRPIGGRTRDYEQYF.

The V and J genes are TRBV7-2 and TRBJ2-3; 14 nucleotides align to TRBD2. The CDR3 spans 18 residues. Per germline, CDR1 SGHTA and CDR2 FQGNSA. Losses at the gene ends were 5 bases for V and 4 bases for J; bases not matched to a gene: 11. The DNA of the CDR3 is TGTGCCAGCAGCGCCCTTCGACTAGCGGGAGGGGTGGCAGATACGCAGTATTTT. Translating gives CASSALRLAGGVADTQYF. The full variable domain, with the rest looked up from reference TRBV7-2 and TRBJ2-3, is GAGVSQSPSNKVTEKGKDVELRCDPISGHTALYWYRQSLGQGLEFLIYFQGNSAPDKSGLPSDRFSAERTGGSVSTLTIQRTQQEDSAVYLCASSALRLAGGVADTQYFGPGTRLTVL.

This sequence joins TRBV5-1 and TRBJ1-2; the D is unclear. Germline values: CDR1 SGHRS, CDR2 YFSETQ. Trimming pared 4 bases from V and 0 bases from J, leaving 4 bases between. This CDR3 region has 12 residues. The CDR3 DNA sequence: TGCGCCAGCAGCATATCTAACTATGGCTACACCTTC. Amino acid sequence: CASSISNYGYTF.

This rearrangement joins TRBV5-1 to TRBJ1-1; a weak D match, TRBD1 (6 bases). The CDR3 loop spans 14 amino acids. The germline V and J ends were trimmed by 4 bases and 1 base, with 11 bases remaining between them. Germline CDR1 SGHRS, CDR2 YFSETQ. Written as DNA, the CDR3 is TGCGCCAGCAGCCTAAACAGGGAGAACACTGAAGCTTTCTTT. It translates to CASSLNRENTEAFF.

The rearrangement uses TRBV9 and TRBJ2-1, with D possibly TRBD2 on 5 matching bases. CDR3 size: 17 residues. V lost 4 bases and J 5 bases, leaving 22 bases between the germline ends. Germline lookup yields CDR1 SGDLS and CDR2 YYNGEE. The CDR3 spells CASSPLPAPASHNEQFF. The CDR3 DNA reads as TGTGCCAGCAGCCCTCTACCAGCCCCCGCTAGCCACAATGAGCAGTTCTTC.

This rearrangement joins TRBV27 to TRBJ1-2; D is uncertain. Germline V gene data show CDR1 as MNHEY and CDR2 as SMNVEV (reference sequence). The CDR3 is made up of 13 amino acids. V shed 2 bases and J shed 6 bases, with 10 bases lying between them. CDR3 protein: CASSLREEDGYTF. In DNA, the CDR3 is TGTGCCAGCAGTTTAAGGGAGGAAGATGGCTACACCTTC.

The CDR3 region has the DNA TGTGCCAGCAGCTTAAGACTTCACGAGCAGTACTTC. This translates into CASSLRLHEQYF. The rearrangement joins TRBV7-2 to TRBJ2-7, with D unclear. The CDR3 extends over 12 amino acids. The V end lost 2 bases, the J end lost 5 bases, and 7 bases lay between the germline ends. CDR1 is SGHTA and CDR2 is FQGNSA in the germline V gene.